At least ten counts were recorded for the clone carrying this T cell receptor (beta chain). Bulk TCR library preparation followed previously described methods with listed TCR primers. TCRdb itself ran the PCR reads through MiXCR, one entry per CDR3 protein. Altogether about 640,000 distinct CDR3 sequences are present, just under 20% being singletons, with the ten largest covering 0.85%. This record comes from a study of molecular identifiers for immune sequencing clone quantification. Germline CDR1 reads SGHKS; CDR2 reads YYEKEE (reference sequence). The CDR3 length is 14 residues. Trimming took off 4 bases at V and 4 bases at J, with 11 bases between the two ends. Sorted naive CD8 T cells, 20,000 to 1,000,000, were sequenced from 10%, 30% or 50% RNA.

This clonotype originated in a human donor in good health. Some libraries in this study had Jurkat cell RNA spiked in. The chain links TRBV5-5 to TRBJ1-4; maybe TRBD1 (6 bases). The sequencing sample was made of naive CD8+ T cells from blood, with Jurkat cell RNA spiked in. As to subset: FACS-sorted CD8+CD4-CCR7+CD45RA+ naive T cells. The CDR3 nucleotides are TGTGCCAGCAGCCATGGACAGAATAATGAAAAACTGTTTTTT. Its protein product is CASSHGQNNEKLFF.